This T cell receptor (beta chain) stems from a study of tumor-infiltrating lymphocytes in primary liver carcinoma. TCR beta cDNA was prepared out of roughly 520 ng total RNA by means of a constant-region primer. It was through three nested multiplex PCR rounds of slightly modified ARM-PCR that TCR beta libraries arose. With TRBV1-TRBV30 forward primers and a C-beta reverse primer, the first two PCR rounds were run for roughly 9 cycles each. TCRdb processed the multiplex PCR reads anew with MiXCR; each CDR3 protein has one entry. The sample carries about 350,000 distinct CDR3 sequences, approximately 64% recorded once. This clonotype occurred once. Germline DNA was also extracted, while the blood RNA originated from unsorted whole blood. The CDR3 loop spans 18 amino acids. J was trimmed by 1 base and V by 2 bases; bases with no gene match: 10. CDR1 is SGHTA and CDR2 is FQGTGA in the germline V gene.

The chain couples TRBV7-3 to TRBJ2-1; 8 bases are shared with TRBD2. Source material: peripheral blood. The source of this sequence is a man in his forties with primary liver carcinoma and hepatitis B virus infection. The CDR3 coding sequence is TGTGCCAGCAGCTTAGCGAAGCGGGAGAGGGGTTCCTACAATGAGCAGTTCTTC. Its protein product is CASSLAKRERGSYNEQFF.